This record covers a single T cell receptor (beta chain). Its antigen is undetermined. In the PCR, 60 Vbeta and 13 Jbeta primers were used. The table came from immunoSEQ multiplex PCR; TCRdb's copy has only in-frame clones and leaves some out. The sample contains 180,000 or so clones, over 75% of which appear only once. The data were obtained in a study of cytomegalovirus exposure and HLA in healthy donors. Study at large: Out of about 360 genotyped donors, about 80% belonged to the Caucasian-associated ancestry cluster.

General study findings and limits: A further, later analysis showed that HLA-associated TCR beta chains (compared with equally common others) were more clonally expanded.

The CDR3 is 12 residues long. Per germline, CDR1 MDHEN and CDR2 SYDVKM. V was trimmed by 1 base and J by 5 bases, leaving 5 bases between them. The TCR sequence derives from a man younger than 35 in good health and CMV-seropositive. This chain uses TRBV28 with TRBJ1-1; D gene unclear. Sample: PBMCs. The CDR3 spells CASSLFGTEAFF. CDR3 nucleotide sequence: TGTGCCAGCAGTTTATTCGGGACTGAAGCTTTCTTT.